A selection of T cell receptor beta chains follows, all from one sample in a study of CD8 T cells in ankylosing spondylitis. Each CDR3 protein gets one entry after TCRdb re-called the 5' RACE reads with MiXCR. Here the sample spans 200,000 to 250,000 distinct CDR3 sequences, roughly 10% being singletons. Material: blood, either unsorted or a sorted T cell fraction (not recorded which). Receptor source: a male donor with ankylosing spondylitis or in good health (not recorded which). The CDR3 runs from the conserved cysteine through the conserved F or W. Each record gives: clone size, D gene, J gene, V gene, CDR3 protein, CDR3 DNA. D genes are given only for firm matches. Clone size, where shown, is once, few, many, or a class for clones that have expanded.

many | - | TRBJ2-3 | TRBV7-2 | CASSRGLPTDTQYF | TGTGCCAGCAGCCGCGGACTACCCACAGATACGCAGTATTTT
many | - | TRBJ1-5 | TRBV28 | CASNLDSSNQPQHF | TGTGCCAGCAACCTCGACAGTAGCAATCAGCCCCAGCATTTT
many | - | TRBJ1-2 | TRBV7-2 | CASSSHSGDYGYTF | TGTGCCAGCAGCTCACATTCAGGGGACTATGGCTACACCTTC
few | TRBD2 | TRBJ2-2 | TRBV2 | CASRLAGAGELFF | TGTGCCAGCAGACTAGCGGGGGCCGGGGAGCTGTTTTTT
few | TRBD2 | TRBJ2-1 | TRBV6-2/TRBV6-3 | CASGGLAPVGEQFF | TGTGCCAGCGGGGGACTAGCCCCCGTCGGTGAGCAGTTCTTC
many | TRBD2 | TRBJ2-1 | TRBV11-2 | CASSLGGPSGGAKRYNEQFF | TGTGCCAGCAGCTTAGGTGGTCCTAGCGGGGGGGCAAAAAGGTACAATGAGCAGTTCTTC
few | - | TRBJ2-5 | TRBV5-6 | CASSLSRGRETQYF | TGTGCCAGCAGCTTGTCTAGGGGCCGAGAGACCCAGTACTTC
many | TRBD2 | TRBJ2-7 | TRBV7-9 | CASSLKGGNPPYEQYF | TGTGCCAGCAGCTTAAAGGGAGGGAATCCTCCCTACGAGCAGTACTTC
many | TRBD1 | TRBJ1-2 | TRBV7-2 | CASSQDRGLNYGYTF | TGTGCCAGCAGCCAAGACAGGGGGCTAAACTATGGCTACACCTTC
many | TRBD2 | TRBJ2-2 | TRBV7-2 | CASRVAGDTGELFF | TGTGCCAGCAGAGTTGCGGGGGACACCGGGGAGCTGTTTTTT
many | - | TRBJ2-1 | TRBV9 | CASSVDRLEDEQFF | TGTGCCAGCAGCGTCGACAGGTTGGAGGATGAGCAGTTCTTC
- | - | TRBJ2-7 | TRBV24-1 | CATSDRVTYEQYF | TGTGCCACCAGTGATCGGGTCACCTACGAGCAGTACTTC
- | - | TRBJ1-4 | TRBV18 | CASSPELNEKLFF | TGTGCCAGCTCACCAGAACTTAATGAAAAACTGTTTTTT
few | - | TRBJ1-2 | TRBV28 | CASSSYRGPGGYGYTF | TGTGCCAGCAGTTCCTACCGGGGCCCCGGTGGATATGGCTACACCTTC
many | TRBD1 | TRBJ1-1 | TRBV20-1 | CSARQGVNTEAFF | TGCAGTGCGAGACAGGGGGTTAACACTGAAGCTTTCTTT
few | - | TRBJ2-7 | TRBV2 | CASSAQRGEGSYEQYF | TGTGCCAGCAGTGCGCAGCGCGGCGAGGGCTCCTACGAGCAGTACTTC
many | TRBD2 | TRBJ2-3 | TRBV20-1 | CSAREASGAPDTQYF | TGCAGTGCTAGAGAGGCTAGCGGGGCCCCAGATACGCAGTATTTT
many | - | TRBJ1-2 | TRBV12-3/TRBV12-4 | CASGLLTGGMNYTF | TGTGCCAGCGGCCTGTTGACAGGTGGTATGAACTACACCTTC
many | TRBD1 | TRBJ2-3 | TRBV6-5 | CASSYRPGQGAADTQYF | TGTGCCAGCAGTTACCGACCGGGACAGGGGGCGGCAGATACGCAGTATTTT
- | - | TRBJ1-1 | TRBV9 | CASSVADGQLKNTEAFF | TGTGCCAGCAGCGTAGCTGACGGACAGCTGAAGAACACTGAAGCTTTCTTT
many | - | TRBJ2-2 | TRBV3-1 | CASSQDFGELFF | TGTGCCAGCAGCCAAGATTTCGGGGAGCTGTTTTTT
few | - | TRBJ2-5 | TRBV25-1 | CASSEYSAGRETQYF | TGTGCCAGCAGTGAATATTCGGCGGGGCGAGAGACCCAGTACTTC
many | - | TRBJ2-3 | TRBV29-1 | CSVGGTSAGDTQYF | TGCAGCGTCGGAGGGACTTCCGCAGGGGATACGCAGTATTTT
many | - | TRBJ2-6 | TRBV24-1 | CATSAGIAGANVLTF | TGTGCCACCAGTGCGGGGATTGCTGGGGCCAACGTCCTGACTTTC
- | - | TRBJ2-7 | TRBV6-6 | CASSGTFSYEQYF | TGTGCCAGCAGTGGGACCTTTTCCTACGAGCAGTACTTC
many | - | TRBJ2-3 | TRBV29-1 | CSAPISTDTQYF | TGCAGCGCCCCGATCTCCACAGATACGCAGTATTTT
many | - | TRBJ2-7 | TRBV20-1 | CSAKGGTRTYEQYF | TGCAGTGCGAAAGGGGGGACCCGTACCTACGAGCAGTACTTC
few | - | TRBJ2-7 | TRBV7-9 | CASSLPVVSYEQYF | TGTGCCAGCAGCTTACCGGTTGTCTCCTACGAGCAGTACTTC
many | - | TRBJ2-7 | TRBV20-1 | CSASPGYEQYF | TGCAGTGCTAGTCCTGGTTACGAGCAGTACTTC
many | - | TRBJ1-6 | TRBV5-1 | CASSLNVQAGPNSPLHF | TGCGCCAGCAGCTTGAATGTCCAGGCCGGACCAAATTCACCCCTCCACTTT
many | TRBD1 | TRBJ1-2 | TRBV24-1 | CATRGTGYQGDGYTF | TGTGCCACCCGGGGGACAGGGTATCAAGGGGATGGCTACACCTTC